The rows below give T cell receptor beta chains drawn from one sample of a study of blood T cell repertoires in COVID-19. The table came from immunoSEQ multiplex PCR; TCRdb's copy has only in-frame clones and leaves some out. The sample includes under 500,000 clones, 80% to 90% of them seen just once. Sequences were obtained from PBMCs or T cells enriched from blood (not recorded which). Every receptor here comes from a man aged 25-45 years who had recovered from COVID-19. CDR3s include the opening cysteine and the closing phenylalanine or tryptophan. Each record gives: CDR3 DNA, CDR3 protein, D gene, V gene, CDR3 length, J gene, clone size. D genes are given only for firm matches. Not every row has a clone size; where given, it reads once, few, many or a size class.

TGTGCCAGCGGCTGGACAGGGGCAAACTATGGCTACACCTTC	CASGWTGANYGYTF	TRBD1	TRBV28	14	TRBJ1-2	NA
TGCGCCAGCAGGACAGGGAGGAACACCGGGGAGCTGTTTTTT	CASRTGRNTGELFF	TRBD1	TRBV10-2	14	TRBJ2-2	NA
TGTGCCAGCAGTCCTGGGGGGACTGGAAACACCATATATTTT	CASSPGGTGNTIYF	NA	TRBV2	14	TRBJ1-3	NA
TGCGCCAGCAGCTCCGGGACAGGGGGGACTCATAATTCACCCCTCCACTTT	CASSSGTGGTHNSPLHF	TRBD1	TRBV5-1	17	TRBJ1-6	NA
TGTGCCAGCAGTTTAGGCGGGAGGGACAATGAGCAGTTCTTC	CASSLGGRDNEQFF	TRBD2	TRBV28	14	TRBJ2-1	NA
TGTGCCATCAGTGTAGGACAGGGGGTGTCAGATACGCAGTATTTT	CAISVGQGVSDTQYF	TRBD1	TRBV10-3	15	TRBJ2-3	NA
TGTGCCAGCAGCCCTAGCGGATCTAGCACAGATACGCAGTATTTT	CASSPSGSSTDTQYF	TRBD2	TRBV7-9	15	TRBJ2-3	NA
TGTGCCAGCAGTTCTAGCGGGAGCATCACAGATACGCAGTATTTT	CASSSSGSITDTQYF	TRBD2	TRBV27	15	TRBJ2-3	NA
TGCGCCAGCAGCTCCGGGACAGGGGAGATGAACACTGAAGCTTTCTTT	CASSSGTGEMNTEAFF	TRBD1	TRBV5-1	16	TRBJ1-1	NA
TGTGCCAGCAGCTTACGGCGAGCGGGGGCGGGAGAGCTGTTTTTT	CASSLRRAGAGELFF	TRBD2	TRBV7-6	15	TRBJ2-2	NA
TGTGCCAGCAGCTTATCCGGAGGCTACAATGAGCAGTTCTTC	CASSLSGGYNEQFF	NA	TRBV7-3	14	TRBJ2-1	NA
TGCGCCAGCAGCTTGGATGGCGGAAGGTTTAGGAATGAGCAGTTCTTC	CASSLDGGRFRNEQFF	NA	TRBV5-1	16	TRBJ2-1	NA
TGCGCCAGCAGCCCGGACAGGGGTAATATGAACACTGAAGCTTTCTTT	CASSPDRGNMNTEAFF	TRBD1	TRBV5-1	16	TRBJ1-1	NA
TGTGCCAGCAGCCAATCCCTAGCTTCCGAGCAGTACTTC	CASSQSLASEQYF	NA	TRBV3-1/TRBV3-2	13	TRBJ2-7	NA
TGTGCCAGCAGCCATGGACAGGGTAATGAAAAACTGTTTTTT	CASSHGQGNEKLFF	TRBD1	TRBV5-4	14	TRBJ1-4	NA
TGTGCCACCAGCCCGGGTGGACTAGCGGCCTACAATGAGCAGTTCTTC	CATSPGGLAAYNEQFF	TRBD2	TRBV15	16	TRBJ2-1	NA
TGCAGTGCTAGTCAGTCCCATATAGCCTTCCTAGCGGGAGCCGCGGATACGCAGTATTTT	CSASQSHIAFLAGAADTQYF	TRBD2	TRBV20-1	20	TRBJ2-3	NA
TGTGCCAGCAGTTTATTCCAGGGGGGAGATACGCAGTATTTT	CASSLFQGGDTQYF	NA	TRBV28	14	TRBJ2-3	NA
TGTGCCAGCAGGGGACAGGGGGCGCCGGGCACTGAAGCTTTCTTT	CASRGQGAPGTEAFF	TRBD1	TRBV28	15	TRBJ1-1	NA
TGTGCCAGCAGCTCCACTGGAGAAAGTACAGATACGCAGTATTTT	CASSSTGESTDTQYF	NA	TRBV13	15	TRBJ2-3	NA
TGTGCCAGCAGTGGGAGTTCGGGACTGTACACAGATACGCAGTATTTT	CASSGSSGLYTDTQYF	NA	TRBV6-1	16	TRBJ2-3	NA
TGCGCCAGCAGCTCAGGGCTCCCAGACTCTGGAAACACCATATATTTT	CASSSGLPDSGNTIYF	NA	TRBV5-1	16	TRBJ1-3	NA
TGTGCCAGCAGCCCCTACAGGAGCAACACCGGGGAGCTGTTTTTT	CASSPYRSNTGELFF	NA	TRBV27	15	TRBJ2-2	NA
TGTGCCAGCAGCGTAGATGCGAGGGGAGGCTACAATGAGCAGTTCTTC	CASSVDARGGYNEQFF	NA	TRBV9	16	TRBJ2-1	few
TGCGCCAGCAAAGGACAGGGTCGTCAGCCCCAGCATTTT	CASKGQGRQPQHF	TRBD1	TRBV10-2	13	TRBJ1-5	NA
TGTGCCAGCAGTTTATTTGGGACATCGGGTTTTACTGCTTTCTTT	CASSLFGTSGFTAFF	NA	TRBV27	15	TRBJ1-1	NA
TGTGCCATCAGGGCGGGAGGGCCGTTGGTAGAGACCCAGTACTTC	CAIRAGGPLVETQYF	TRBD2	TRBV10-3	15	TRBJ2-5	few
TGTGCCAGCAGCCCCGGACTAGCGGGGTACGAGCAGTACTTC	CASSPGLAGYEQYF	TRBD2	TRBV28	14	TRBJ2-7	NA
TGTGCCAGCAACACAGGGTATAATTCACCCCTCCACTTT	CASNTGYNSPLHF	NA	TRBV28	13	TRBJ1-6	NA
TGCAGCGCGGGACTAGCGGGCGAAAACATTCAGTACTTC	CSAGLAGENIQYF	TRBD2	TRBV29-1	13	TRBJ2-4	NA
TGCGCCAGCAGCCAAAACAGGGTCGACGAGCAGTACTTC	CASSQNRVDEQYF	NA	TRBV4-1	13	TRBJ2-7	few
TGTGCCAGCAGTCCTCCAGCGGGAGTATTCGATGAGCAGTTCTTC	CASSPPAGVFDEQFF	TRBD2	TRBV6-5	15	TRBJ2-1	NA
TGCGCCAGCAGCCGGGAAACAGGGAGGGGTGAAAAACTGTTTTTT	CASSRETGRGEKLFF	NA	TRBV5-1	15	TRBJ1-4	NA
TGTGCCAGCAGCCCCTCCCGACAGGCTCCCTCCTACGAGCAGTACTTC	CASSPSRQAPSYEQYF	NA	TRBV28	16	TRBJ2-7	NA
TGTGCCAGCAGCCAAGATGAAGCGGGAGTAGGGGAGACCCAGTACTTC	CASSQDEAGVGETQYF	TRBD2	TRBV14	16	TRBJ2-5	NA
TGTGCCAGTAGTATAGGCCGGGTAAACACCATATATTTT	CASSIGRVNTIYF	NA	TRBV19	13	TRBJ1-3	NA
TGCGCCAGCAGCCCGGAGCCGATGCAAGAGACCCAGTACTTC	CASSPEPMQETQYF	NA	TRBV5-1	14	TRBJ2-5	NA
TGTGCCAGTAAGGGAAGTCGGGCGGGGTGGGCCGATGAGCAGTTCTTC	CASKGSRAGWADEQFF	NA	TRBV19	16	TRBJ2-1	once
TGTGCTAGTGGTTACGGACTATCAGGGGAGCTGTTTTTT	CASGYGLSGELFF	NA	TRBV12-5	13	TRBJ2-2	once
TGTGCCAGCAGTTTGCAGGGTACAGAGACCCAGTACTTC	CASSLQGTETQYF	NA	TRBV28	13	TRBJ2-5	NA
TGTGCCAGCAGTTTTAGCGGAGGGAACACCGGGGAGCTGTTTTTT	CASSFSGGNTGELFF	NA	TRBV6-5	15	TRBJ2-2	NA
TGTGCCAGCAGCTCGGACACGAACTATGGCTACACCTTC	CASSSDTNYGYTF	NA	TRBV11-2	13	TRBJ1-2	few
TGTGCCAGCAGCTCGGACAGACTAAATTCACCCCTCCACTTT	CASSSDRLNSPLHF	NA	TRBV28	14	TRBJ1-6	once
TGTGCCAGCAGCTTTGCCCGACTAGCGGGGAACACCGGGGAGCTGTTTTTT	CASSFARLAGNTGELFF	TRBD2	TRBV5-4	17	TRBJ2-2	NA
TGTGCCAGCAGCTTATACCGGGCCGTAACAGGGAGTACTGAAGCTTTCTTT	CASSLYRAVTGSTEAFF	NA	TRBV7-9	17	TRBJ1-1	NA
TGTGCCAGCTCACCAAGGGACAGGGACTTCGGGGAGCTGTTTTTT	CASSPRDRDFGELFF	TRBD1	TRBV18	15	TRBJ2-2	NA
TGTGCCTGGAGTGTACTGACAGGGAGGAATTCACCCCTCCACTTT	CAWSVLTGRNSPLHF	TRBD1	TRBV30	15	TRBJ1-6	once
TGTGCCAGCAGCTTTGCCCAGGGCAAGCCCCAGCATTTT	CASSFAQGKPQHF	NA	TRBV11-2	13	TRBJ1-5	NA
TGTGCCAGCAGCGGGTACTACGAGCAGTACTTC	CASSGYYEQYF	NA	TRBV2	11	TRBJ2-7	NA
TGTGCCAGCAGCCCAACAACAGGGAACTATGGCTACACCTTC	CASSPTTGNYGYTF	NA	TRBV11-2	14	TRBJ1-2	NA